This T cell receptor beta chain emerged from a study of human T cells and chemical hapten exposure. Looking at the study overall: Diphenylcyclopropenone was applied weekly to patients' scalps across the roughly 23-week study.

This clonotype was found a few times. The time point is: patch test 3, about 24 weeks after DPC sensitization. Treatment reported: therapeutic diphenylcyclopropenone sensitization with weekly scalp DPC. Every donor had alopecia and was 18 to 70 years old; all were suitable for DPC. The study's library attached unique molecular identifiers to single cDNA molecules. One entry per CDR3 protein results from TCRdb running MiXCR on the RACE reads. Of around 110,000 distinct CDR3 sequences in the sample, about 11% were seen once. The receptor was derived from a woman aged 50 to 60 with alopecia areata. Some clones in this sample may be carry-over from other donors' samples. The sequenced sample was whole blood, obtained in connection with sensitization to the hapten diphenylcyclopropenone (DPC).

The CDR3 DNA is TGTGCCTGGATGGGGGTGAACACTGAAGCTTTCTTT. This gives the protein CAWMGVNTEAFF. This rearrangement joins TRBV30 to TRBJ1-1; tentative D call: TRBD1 (5 bases). The CDR3 spans 12 residues. Looked up from germline, CDR1 is GTSNPN and CDR2 is SVGIG (reference sequence). Trimming pared 4 bases from V and 0 bases from J, leaving 6 bases between. Combining the CDR3 with reference TRBV30 and TRBJ1-1 gives the whole variable domain SQTIHQWPATLVQPVGSPLSLECTVEGTSNPNLYWYRQAAGRGLQLLFYSVGIGQISSEVPQNLSASRPQDRQFILSSKKLLLSDSGFYLCAWMGVNTEAFFGQGTRLTVV.